This T cell receptor (beta chain) appears in the sequencing data of a study of CD8+ T cells in alopecia areata. Study at large: The tofacitinib course ran for 6 to 18 months and was followed by 6 months off drug. The study, taken as a whole, reports: Scalp clonality, together with expanded CD8+ clones among the top 100, fell significantly with tofacitinib.

On this clone itself: Its antigen is still unknown.

Treatment of the sample: oral pan-JAK inhibitor, 5-10 mg twice daily. Lesional scalp punch biopsies and peripheral blood were collected from alopecia areata patients. The CDR3 has 15 residues. Germline V lookup: CDR1 SQVTM, CDR2 ANQGSEA. The germline V and J ends were trimmed by 4 bases and 2 bases, with 14 bases remaining between them. RNA was isolated and reverse transcribed to cDNA, the sequencing template. The repertoire was sequenced with immunoSEQ multiplex PCR; TCRdb's copy has only in-frame clones and lacks some. The sample has roughly 200,000 clones, 60% seen once. The chain is built from TRBV29-1 and TRBJ1-4, with TRBD1 as a possible D gene (5 bases). This material consisted of CD4+ T cells sorted from blood, taken at week 4, from a patient treated with tofacitinib. This clonotype was obtained from a human donor with alopecia areata. CDR3 in amino acids: CSVASGGFTNEKLFF. Here the CDR3 DNA reads TGCAGCGTTGCCTCGGGGGGGTTTACTAATGAAAAACTGTTTTTT. Drawing the rest from reference TRBV29-1 and TRBJ1-4, the complete variable domain is SAVISQKPSRDICQRGTSLTIQCQVDSQVTMMFWYRQQPGQSLTLIATANQGSEATYESGFVIDKFPISRPNLTFSTLTVSNMSPEDSSIYLCSVASGGFTNEKLFFGSGTQLSVL.